This is a list of T cell receptor beta chains from one sample in a study of T cells in Graves' hyperthyroidism and ophthalmopathy. MiXCR was run by TCRdb on the multiplex PCR reads, yielding one entry per CDR3 protein. The table shows 600,000 to 700,000 distinct CDR3 sequences, with over 40% occurring only once. Sequenced sample: peripheral blood or thyroid tissue (not recorded which). Receptors were obtained from an adult man with Graves' disease, either hyperthyroidism or ophthalmopathy (not recorded which). The conserved cysteine and the conserved F or W are not part of the CDR3 here. The order of the fields is CDR3 protein, CDR3 length, V gene, clone size. Clone size appears in some rows only: once, few, many, or a class for an expanded clone.

CDR3aa: ASSTDGTEGELF; len: 12; v_gene: TRBV5-1; abundance: .
CDR3aa: SAGQGYAQY; len: 9; v_gene: TRBV29-1; abundance: many
CDR3aa: ASSEIASSRSALH; len: 13; v_gene: TRBV2; abundance: many
CDR3aa: SLGGATSPLH; len: 10; v_gene: TRBV29-1; abundance: once
CDR3aa: ASKATALSYNSPLH; len: 14; v_gene: TRBV2; abundance: many
CDR3aa: ASRRGGTSYEQY; len: 12; v_gene: TRBV7-2; abundance: once
CDR3aa: ASSQEDRGGYT; len: 11; v_gene: TRBV7-9; abundance: .
CDR3aa: ATQGFVNQPQH; len: 11; v_gene: TRBV10-2; abundance: many
CDR3aa: ANRRTGANTEAF; len: 12; v_gene: TRBV2; abundance: many
CDR3aa: ASSLDGPRTYEQY; len: 13; v_gene: TRBV7-9; abundance: .
CDR3aa: ASSLGGGVYYEQY; len: 13; v_gene: TRBV7-2; abundance: .
CDR3aa: ASVGFHTGELF; len: 11; v_gene: TRBV5-1; abundance: .
CDR3aa: ASSDPGRETQY; len: 11; v_gene: TRBV25-1; abundance: many
CDR3aa: ASRDRGRRNTEAF; len: 13; v_gene: TRBV10-2; abundance: few
CDR3aa: SAPMGRETQY; len: 10; v_gene: TRBV20-1; abundance: many
CDR3aa: ASSVGIAGGFQETQY; len: 15; v_gene: TRBV7-3; abundance: .
CDR3aa: ASSLFGHGYT; len: 10; v_gene: TRBV11-2; abundance: few
CDR3aa: ASSYEGVNGNTIY; len: 13; v_gene: TRBV6-6; abundance: .
CDR3aa: SVVTDSNTGELF; len: 12; v_gene: TRBV29-1; abundance: few
CDR3aa: ASSYPGQGESYEQY; len: 14; v_gene: TRBV10-2; abundance: .
CDR3aa: ASSFRDSTPLH; len: 11; v_gene: TRBV7-9; abundance: .
CDR3aa: ASRWSANSPLH; len: 11; v_gene: TRBV25-1; abundance: .
CDR3aa: ASTQGLRVEQY; len: 11; v_gene: TRBV6-5; abundance: few
CDR3aa: ASSLLQGGDGYT; len: 12; v_gene: TRBV5-1; abundance: .